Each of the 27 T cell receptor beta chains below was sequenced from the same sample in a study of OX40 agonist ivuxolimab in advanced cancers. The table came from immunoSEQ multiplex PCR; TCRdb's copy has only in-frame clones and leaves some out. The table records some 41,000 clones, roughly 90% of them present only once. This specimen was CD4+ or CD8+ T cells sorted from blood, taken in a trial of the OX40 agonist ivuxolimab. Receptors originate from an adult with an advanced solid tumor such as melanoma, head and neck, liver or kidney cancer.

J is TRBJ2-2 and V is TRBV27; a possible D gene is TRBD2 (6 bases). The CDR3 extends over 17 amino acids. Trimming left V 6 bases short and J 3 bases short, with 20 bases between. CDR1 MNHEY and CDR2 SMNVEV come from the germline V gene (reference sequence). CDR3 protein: CASSQYPPTSHTGELFF. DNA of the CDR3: TGTGCCAGCAGCCAATACCCCCCGACTAGTCACACCGGGGAGCTGTTTTTT.

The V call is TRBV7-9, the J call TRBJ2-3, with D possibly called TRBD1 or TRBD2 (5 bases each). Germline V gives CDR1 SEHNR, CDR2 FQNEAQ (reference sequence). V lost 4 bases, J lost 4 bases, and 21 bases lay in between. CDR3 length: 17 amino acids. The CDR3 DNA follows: TGTGCCAGCAGCTCGAGCCGGGACCCAAATGGGGCAGATACGCAGTATTTT. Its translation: CASSSSRDPNGADTQYF.

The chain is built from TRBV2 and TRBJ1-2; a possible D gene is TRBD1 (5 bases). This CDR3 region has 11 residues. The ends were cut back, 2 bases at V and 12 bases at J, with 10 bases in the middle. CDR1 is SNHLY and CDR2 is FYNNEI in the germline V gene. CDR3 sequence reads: CASSEMGENTF. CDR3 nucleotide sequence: TGTGCCAGCAGTGAAATGGGGGAAAACACCTTC.

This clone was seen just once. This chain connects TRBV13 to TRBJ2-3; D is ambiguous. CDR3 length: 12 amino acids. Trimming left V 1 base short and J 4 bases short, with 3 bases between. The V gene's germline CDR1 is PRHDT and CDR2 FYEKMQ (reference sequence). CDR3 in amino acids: CASSLDPDTQYF. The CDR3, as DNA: TGTGCCAGCAGCTTAGACCCAGATACGCAGTATTTT.

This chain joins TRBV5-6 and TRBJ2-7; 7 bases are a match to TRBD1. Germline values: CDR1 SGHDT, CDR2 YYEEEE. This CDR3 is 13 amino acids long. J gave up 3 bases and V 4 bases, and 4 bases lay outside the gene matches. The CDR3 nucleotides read TGTGCCAGCAGCACCGGGACAGACTACGAGCAGTACTTC. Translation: CASSTGTDYEQYF.

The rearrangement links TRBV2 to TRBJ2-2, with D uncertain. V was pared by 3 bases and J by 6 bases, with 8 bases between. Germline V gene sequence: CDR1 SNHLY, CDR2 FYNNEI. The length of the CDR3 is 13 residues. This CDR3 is CASSDTGSGELFF. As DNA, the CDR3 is TGTGCCAGCAGTGATACTGGGTCCGGGGAGCTGTTTTTT.

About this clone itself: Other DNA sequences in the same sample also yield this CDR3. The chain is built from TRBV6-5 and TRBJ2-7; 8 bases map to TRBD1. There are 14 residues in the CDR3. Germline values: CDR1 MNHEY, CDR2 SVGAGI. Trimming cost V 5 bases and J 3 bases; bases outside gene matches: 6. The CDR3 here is CASSPTGTGYEQYF. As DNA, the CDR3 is TGTGCCAGCAGTCCCACAGGGACAGGCTACGAGCAGTACTTC.

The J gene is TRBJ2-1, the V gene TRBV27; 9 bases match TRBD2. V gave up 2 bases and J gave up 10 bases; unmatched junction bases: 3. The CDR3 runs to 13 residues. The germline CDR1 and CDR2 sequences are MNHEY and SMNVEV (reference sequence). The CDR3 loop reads CASSLMLAGEQFF. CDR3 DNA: TGTGCCAGCAGTTTAATGCTAGCGGGAGAGCAGTTCTTC.

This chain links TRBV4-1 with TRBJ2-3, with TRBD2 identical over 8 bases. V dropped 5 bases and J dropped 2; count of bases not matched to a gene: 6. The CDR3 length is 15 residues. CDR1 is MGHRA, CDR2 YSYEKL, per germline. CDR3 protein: CASSTRGDSTDTQYF. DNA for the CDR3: TGCGCCAGCAGCACGCGGGGGGACTCCACAGATACGCAGTATTTT.

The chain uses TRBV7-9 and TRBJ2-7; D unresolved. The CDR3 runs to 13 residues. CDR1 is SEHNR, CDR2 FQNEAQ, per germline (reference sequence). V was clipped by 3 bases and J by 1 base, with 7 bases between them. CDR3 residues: CASSFPGSYEQYF. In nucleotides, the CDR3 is TGTGCCAGCAGCTTTCCCGGATCCTACGAGCAGTACTTC.

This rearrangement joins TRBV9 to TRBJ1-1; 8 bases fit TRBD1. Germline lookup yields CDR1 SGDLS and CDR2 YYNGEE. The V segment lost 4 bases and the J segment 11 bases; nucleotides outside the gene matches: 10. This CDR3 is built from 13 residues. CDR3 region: CASSPRQGFDAFF. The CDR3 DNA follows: TGTGCCAGCAGCCCCCGACAGGGGTTTGACGCTTTCTTT.

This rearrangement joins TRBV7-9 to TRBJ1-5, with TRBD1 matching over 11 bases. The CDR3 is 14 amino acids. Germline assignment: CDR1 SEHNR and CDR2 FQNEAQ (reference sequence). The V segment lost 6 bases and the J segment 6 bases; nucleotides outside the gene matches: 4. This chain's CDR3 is CASSPGTGGQPQHF. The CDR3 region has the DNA TGTGCCAGCAGTCCAGGGACAGGGGGTCAGCCCCAGCATTTT.

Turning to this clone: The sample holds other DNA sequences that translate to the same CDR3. CDR3 protein: CASSLGRQGNYEQYF. The DNA for the CDR3 is TGTGCCAGCAGCTTGGGTCGACAGGGAAACTACGAGCAGTACTTC. The chain joins TRBV5-4 to TRBJ2-7, with 7 bases matching TRBD1. The CDR3 runs to 15 residues. The V gene's germline CDR1 is SGHNT and CDR2 YYREEE (reference sequence). With V trimmed by 0 bases and J by 3 bases, 6 bases remained unmatched.

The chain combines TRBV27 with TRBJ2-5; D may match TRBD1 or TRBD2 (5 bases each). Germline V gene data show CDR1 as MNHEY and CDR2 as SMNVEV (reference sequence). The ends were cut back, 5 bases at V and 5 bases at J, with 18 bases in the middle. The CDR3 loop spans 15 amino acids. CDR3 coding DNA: TGTGCCAGCAGTACTGGGACCGAACCCCTCGAGACCCAGTACTTC. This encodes CASSTGTEPLETQYF.

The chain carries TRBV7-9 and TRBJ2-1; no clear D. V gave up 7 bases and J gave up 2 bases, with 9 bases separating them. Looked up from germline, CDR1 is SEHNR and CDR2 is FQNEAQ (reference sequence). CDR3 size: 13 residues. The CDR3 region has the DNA TGTGCCAGCACGGCTAGTGCCTACAATGAGCAGTTCTTC. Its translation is CASTASAYNEQFF.

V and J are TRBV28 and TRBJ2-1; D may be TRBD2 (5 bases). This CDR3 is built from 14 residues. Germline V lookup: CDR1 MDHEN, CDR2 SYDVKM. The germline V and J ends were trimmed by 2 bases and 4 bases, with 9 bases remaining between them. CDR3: CASSLPGRYNEQFF. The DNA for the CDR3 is TGTGCCAGCAGTTTACCTGGGAGATACAATGAGCAGTTCTTC. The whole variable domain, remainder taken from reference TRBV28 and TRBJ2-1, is DVKVTQSSRYLVKRTGEKVFLECVQDMDHENMFWYRQDPGLGLRLIYFSYDVKMKEKGDIPEGYSVSREKKERFSLILESASTNQTSMYLCASSLPGRYNEQFFGPGTRLTVL.

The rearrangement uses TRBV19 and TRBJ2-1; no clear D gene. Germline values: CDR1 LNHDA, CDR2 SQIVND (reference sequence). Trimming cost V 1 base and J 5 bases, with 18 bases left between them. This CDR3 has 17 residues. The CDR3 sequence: CASSIAVVHQVNNEQFF. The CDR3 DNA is TGTGCCAGTAGTATAGCAGTCGTACACCAAGTGAACAATGAGCAGTTCTTC. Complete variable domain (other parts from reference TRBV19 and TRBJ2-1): DGGITQSPKYLFRKEGQNVTLSCEQNLNHDAMYWYRQDPGQGLRLIYYSQIVNDFQKGDIAEGYSVSREKKESFPLTVTSAQKNPTAFYLCASSIAVVHQVNNEQFFGPGTRLTVL.

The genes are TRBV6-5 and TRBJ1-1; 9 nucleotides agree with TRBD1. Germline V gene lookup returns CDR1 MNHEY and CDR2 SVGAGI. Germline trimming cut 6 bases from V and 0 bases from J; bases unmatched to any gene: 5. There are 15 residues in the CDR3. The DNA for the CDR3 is TGTGCCAGCAGACCCGGACAGGGGATGAACACTGAAGCTTTCTTT. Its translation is CASRPGQGMNTEAFF.

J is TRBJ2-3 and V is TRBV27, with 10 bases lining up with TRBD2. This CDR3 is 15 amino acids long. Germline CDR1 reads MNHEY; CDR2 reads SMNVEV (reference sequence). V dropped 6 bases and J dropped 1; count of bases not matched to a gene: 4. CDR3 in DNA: TGTGCCAGCAGAATACTAGCGGGGCGCACAGATACGCAGTATTTT. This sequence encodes CASRILAGRTDTQYF.

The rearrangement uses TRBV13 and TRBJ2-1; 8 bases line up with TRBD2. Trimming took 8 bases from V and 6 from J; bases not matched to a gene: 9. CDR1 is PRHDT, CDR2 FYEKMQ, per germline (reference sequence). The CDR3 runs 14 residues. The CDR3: CASRLAGEPNEQFF. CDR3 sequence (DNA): TGTGCCAGCCGGCTAGCGGGTGAGCCCAATGAGCAGTTCTTC.

The CDR3 DNA sequence: TGTGCCAGTAGTATTCGAGGGAACACTGAAGCTTTCTTT. It specifies CASSIRGNTEAFF. This chain connects TRBV19 to TRBJ1-1; D remains ambiguous. V was clipped by 3 bases and J by 1 base, with 6 bases between them. Germline V CDR1 and CDR2: LNHDA, SQIVND (reference sequence). This CDR3 region has 13 residues.

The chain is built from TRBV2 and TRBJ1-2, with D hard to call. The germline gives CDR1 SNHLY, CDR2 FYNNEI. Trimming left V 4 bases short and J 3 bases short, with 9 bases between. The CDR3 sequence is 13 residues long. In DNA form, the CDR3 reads TGTGCCAGCAGTGTGGACGGCGACTATGGCTACACCTTC. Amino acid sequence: CASSVDGDYGYTF. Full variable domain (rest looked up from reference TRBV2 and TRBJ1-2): EPEVTQTPSHQVTQMGQEVILRCVPISNHLYFYWYRQILGQKVEFLVSFYNNEISEKSEIFDDQFSVERPDGSNFTLKIRSTKLEDSAMYFCASSVDGDYGYTFGSGTRLTVV.

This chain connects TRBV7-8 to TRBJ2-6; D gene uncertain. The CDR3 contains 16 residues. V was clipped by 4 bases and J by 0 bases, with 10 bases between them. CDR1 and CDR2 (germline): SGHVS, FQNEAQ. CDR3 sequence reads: CASSSGRYSGANVLTF. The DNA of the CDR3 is TGTGCCAGCAGCTCAGGCAGGTACTCTGGGGCCAACGTCCTGACTTTC.

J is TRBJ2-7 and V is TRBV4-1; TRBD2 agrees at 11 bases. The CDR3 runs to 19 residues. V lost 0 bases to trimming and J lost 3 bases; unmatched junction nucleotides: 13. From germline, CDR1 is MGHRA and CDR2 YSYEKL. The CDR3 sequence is CASSQELGAELAGVYEQYF. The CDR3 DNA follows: TGCGCCAGCAGCCAAGAATTGGGGGCCGAACTAGCGGGAGTCTACGAGCAGTACTTC.

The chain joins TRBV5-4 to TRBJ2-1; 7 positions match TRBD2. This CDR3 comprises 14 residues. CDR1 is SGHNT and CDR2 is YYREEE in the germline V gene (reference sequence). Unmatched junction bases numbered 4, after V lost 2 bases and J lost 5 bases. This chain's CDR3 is CASSFGGGDNEQFF. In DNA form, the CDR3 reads TGTGCCAGCAGCTTTGGGGGGGGTGACAATGAGCAGTTCTTC.

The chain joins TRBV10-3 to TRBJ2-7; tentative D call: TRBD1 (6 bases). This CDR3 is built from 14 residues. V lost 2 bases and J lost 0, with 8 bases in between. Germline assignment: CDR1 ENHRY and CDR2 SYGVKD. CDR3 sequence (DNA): TGTGCCATCAGTGAGGGACAGCTCTCCTACGAGCAGTACTTC. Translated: CAISEGQLSYEQYF.

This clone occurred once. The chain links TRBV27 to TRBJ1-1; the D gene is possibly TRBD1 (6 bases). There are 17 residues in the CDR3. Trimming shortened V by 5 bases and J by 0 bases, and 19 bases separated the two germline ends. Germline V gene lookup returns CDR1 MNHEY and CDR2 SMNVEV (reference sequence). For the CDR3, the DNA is TGTGCCAGCAGTACCCGGGACATCACGTCGATGAACACTGAAGCTTTCTTT. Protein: CASSTRDITSMNTEAFF.